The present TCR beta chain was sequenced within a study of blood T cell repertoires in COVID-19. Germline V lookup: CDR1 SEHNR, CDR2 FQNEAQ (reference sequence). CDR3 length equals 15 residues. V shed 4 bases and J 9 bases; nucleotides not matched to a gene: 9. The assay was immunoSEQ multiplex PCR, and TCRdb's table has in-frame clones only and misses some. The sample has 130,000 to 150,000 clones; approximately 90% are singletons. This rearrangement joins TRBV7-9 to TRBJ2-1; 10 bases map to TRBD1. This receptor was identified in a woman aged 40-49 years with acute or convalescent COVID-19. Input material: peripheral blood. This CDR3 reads CASSSTLWTGGEQFF. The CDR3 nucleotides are TGTGCCAGCAGCTCCACATTATGGACAGGGGGTGAGCAGTTCTTC.